This entry features one T cell receptor (beta chain) sequence. Original methodology: Estimated nucleated cell counts came from reference gene primer amplification. Profiled with immunoSEQ multiplex PCR; TCRdb holds only in-frame clones, not every one. Clone size and V and J calls were adopted from that table, with D and trimming inferred from the DNA. The sample holds about 69,000 clones; around three quarters are singletons and the top ten take about 15%. The data derive from a study of blood T cell repertoires in COVID-19. Turning to the study itself: Specimens from acute and convalescent COVID-19 originated in the United States, Italy and Spain. Sources were T cells, B-cell-depleted T cells, or PBMCs; the material itself was cDNA or gDNA.

V lost 0 bases to trimming and J lost 0 bases, with 14 bases between them. There are 18 residues in the CDR3. Germline V lookup: CDR1 SGHAT, CDR2 FQNNGV. The receptor was isolated from a man between 60 and 75 years old with acute or convalescent COVID-19. Material for sequencing was peripheral blood. The chain carries TRBV11-2 and TRBJ2-2; possibly TRBD1 for D (5 bases). CDR3 in DNA: TGTGCCAGCAGCTTAGAAGGGGTGGTCAGGTCGAACACCGGGGAGCTGTTTTTT. Its protein product is CASSLEGVVRSNTGELFF.